This entry lists 12 T cell receptor beta chains sequenced from one sample in a study of Ad26.COV2.S vaccination and SARS-CoV-2 variants. Treatment indicated: 15 to 20 received Ad26.COV2.S at low or high dose, single or two shots; about 5 received placebo; per-sample allocation not given. The samples date from day 63 after the first vaccine or placebo injection. Sequencing used immunoSEQ multiplex PCR; TCRdb keeps in-frame clones, though not all of them. The sample holds about 400,000 clones, about four fifths seen once. Here the sequenced sample was peripheral blood, taken in a trial of Ad26.COV2.S vaccine versus placebo. The source of these receptors is a person between 18 and 65 years old who received the Ad26.COV2.S COVID-19 vaccine or a placebo.

The chain is built from TRBV9 and TRBJ2-4; D remains unclear. The V end was cut by 0 bases, the J end by 8 bases, with 12 bases between. This CDR3 has 14 residues. The germline V gene encodes CDR1 SGDLS and CDR2 YYNGEE. The CDR3 DNA follows: TGTGCCAGCAGCGTAGGGGGATTCAGAGACATTCAGTACTTC. Translated, it gives CASSVGGFRDIQYF.

V is TRBV6-2 or TRBV6-3 and J is TRBJ1-6; maybe TRBD1 (5 bases). CDR3 length: 13 residues. Trimming pared 3 bases from V and 9 bases from J, leaving 9 bases between. Germline V gives CDR1 MNHEY, CDR2 SVGEGT. The CDR3 region has the DNA TGTGCCAGCAGTTATGAAGGGGTTTCACCCCTCCACTTT. Encoded protein: CASSYEGVSPLHF.

Written as DNA, the CDR3 is TGCGCCAGCAGCTCACAAAGTGGACAGAACACTGAAGCTTTCTTT. It specifies CASSSQSGQNTEAFF. The rearrangement uses TRBV5-1 and TRBJ1-1; D is possibly TRBD1 (5 bases). The germline gives CDR1 SGHRS, CDR2 YFSETQ. Trimming stripped 3 bases from V and 1 base from J, with 13 bases between. The CDR3 runs to 15 residues. Together with reference TRBV5-1 and TRBJ1-1, the CDR3 gives the full variable domain: KAGVTQTPRYLIKTRGQQVTLSCSPISGHRSVSWYQQTPGQGLQFLFEYFSETQRNKGNFPGRFSGRQFSNSRSEMNVSTLELGDSALYLCASSSQSGQNTEAFFGQGTRLTVV.

J is TRBJ1-5 and V is TRBV9; possibly TRBD1 for D (5 bases). The germline V gene has CDR1 SGDLS and CDR2 YYNGEE. V lost 0 bases to trimming and J lost 0 bases, with 10 bases between them. CDR3 length equals 16 residues. The CDR3 DNA reads TGTGCCAGCAGCGTAGGAAGGGGTTATAGCAATCAGCCCCAGCATTTT. Translating it yields CASSVGRGYSNQPQHF.

This chain connects TRBV7-2 to TRBJ1-3; D may be TRBD1 (5 bases). The CDR3 contains 14 residues. The V end was cut by 1 base, the J end by 7 bases, with 11 bases between. Germline CDR1 and CDR2: SGHTA and FQGNSA. The CDR3 DNA sequence: TGTGCCAGCAGCTTAGGCGGCAGGGTGAACACCATATATTTT. This gives the protein CASSLGGRVNTIYF.

This chain connects TRBV3-1 (or the pseudogene TRBV3-2) to TRBJ2-2, with D possibly being TRBD1 (5 bases). Germline-derived CDR1 and CDR2 are LGHDT and YNNKEL (reference sequence). This CDR3 is built from 15 residues. Trimming removed 4 bases from V and 1 base from J, with 10 bases in between. The CDR3 DNA follows: TGTGCCAGCAGCCGGGCAGGGAAGAACACCGGGGAGCTGTTTTTT. Translated, it gives CASSRAGKNTGELFF.

The J gene is TRBJ2-3, the V gene TRBV4-2, with 8 positions matching TRBD2. The J segment lost 4 bases and the V segment lost 0 bases, leaving 12 bases of the junction unmatched. This CDR3 region has 18 residues. CDR1 and CDR2 from the germline V gene are LGHNA and YNFKEQ. In DNA, the CDR3 is TGTGCCAGCAGCCAAGAGGGTATAAGCAGACTAGCGTCAGATACGCAGTATTTT. Translation gives CASSQEGISRLASDTQYF.

In its sample, this clone was seen once. This rearrangement joins TRBV7-9 to TRBJ1-3; D is undetermined. The CDR3 runs 14 residues. Trimming took off 6 bases at V and 1 base at J, with 10 bases between the two ends. Looked up from germline, CDR1 is SEHNR and CDR2 is FQNEAQ (reference sequence). CDR3 sequence (DNA): TGTGCCAGCAGGCGTACAGAGTCTGGAAACACCATATATTTT. Its protein product is CASRRTESGNTIYF.

The chain employs TRBV6-4 and TRBJ1-4; the D is unclear. Trimming pared 9 bases from V and 6 bases from J, leaving 17 bases between. Looked up from germline, CDR1 is MRHNA and CDR2 is SNTAGT. The CDR3 has 14 amino acids. In DNA, the CDR3 is TGTGCCAGTATGAGGTATGCGCCCGATGAAAAACTGTTTTTT. Translation: CASMRYAPDEKLFF.

The chain is built from TRBV11-3 and TRBJ1-1; D not certain. This CDR3 has 14 residues. Per the germline V gene, CDR1 is SGHNT and CDR2 is YENEEA. The V and J ends lost 5 bases and 4 bases respectively, with 14 bases between them. The CDR3 bases are TGTGCCAGCAGCCTAGGGCGGCTGGGCACTGAAGCTTTCTTT. Protein: CASSLGRLGTEAFF.

This chain uses TRBV18 with TRBJ2-1; D remains ambiguous. V was cut by 0 bases and J by 6 bases, with 6 bases left in between. Germline CDR1 KGHSH, CDR2 LQKENI. This CDR3 spans 13 amino acids. The CDR3 reads CASSPPSVNEQFF. The CDR3 coding sequence is TGTGCCAGCTCACCACCGTCGGTCAATGAGCAGTTCTTC.

The rearrangement joins TRBV9 to TRBJ1-1; possible D gene TRBD1, 6 bases. The germline gives CDR1 SGDLS, CDR2 YYNGEE. This CDR3 is 16 amino acids long. Trimming stripped 4 bases from V and 4 bases from J, with 20 bases between. The chain's CDR3 is CASSPPRGGVSTEAFF. The CDR3 DNA reads as TGTGCCAGCAGCCCACCAAGGGGGGGAGTAAGCACTGAAGCTTTCTTT.